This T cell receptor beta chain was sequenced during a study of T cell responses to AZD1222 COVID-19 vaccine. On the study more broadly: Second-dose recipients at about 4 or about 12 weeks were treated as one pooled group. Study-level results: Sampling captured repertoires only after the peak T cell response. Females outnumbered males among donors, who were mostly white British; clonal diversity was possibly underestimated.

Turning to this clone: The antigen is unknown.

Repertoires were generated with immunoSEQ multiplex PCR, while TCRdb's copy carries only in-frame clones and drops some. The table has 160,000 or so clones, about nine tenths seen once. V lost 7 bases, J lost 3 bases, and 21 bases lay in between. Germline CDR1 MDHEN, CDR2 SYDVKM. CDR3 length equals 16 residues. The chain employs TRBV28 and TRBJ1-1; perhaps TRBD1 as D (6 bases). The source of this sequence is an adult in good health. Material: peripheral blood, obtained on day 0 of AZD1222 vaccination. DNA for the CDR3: TGTGCCAGCATCCCCGGGGGCCCTGTTCTTTACACTGAAGCTTTCTTT. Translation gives CASIPGGPVLYTEAFF.